These T cell receptor beta chains were read from a single sample in a study of blood T cell dynamics during melanoma immunotherapy. TCRdb's table, derived via immunoSEQ multiplex PCR, lists solely in-frame clones and lacks some. The table records thousands of clones, around 81% of them present only once. Sequenced material: blood, taken from a patient treated with checkpoint blockade. The source is a human donor with melanoma. Each CDR3 is given with its conserved first and last residue. A D gene is named only where the DNA matches it firmly. Part of the rows lack a size; the others show once, few, many or a class for expanded clones.

V	size	D	J	CDR3	DNA
TRBV6-5	-	-	TRBJ1-2	CASSGTDYGYTF	TGTGCCAGCAGTGGGACGGACTATGGCTACACCTTC
TRBV7-2	-	TRBD1	TRBJ1-4	CASSRGGTGEEKLFF	TGTGCCAGCAGCCGAGGGGGGACAGGGGAGGAAAAACTGTTTTTT
TRBV13	-	TRBD2	TRBJ2-7	CASSVRTSGEQYF	TGTGCCAGCAGCGTGCGGACTAGCGGCGAGCAGTACTTC
TRBV7-2	-	-	TRBJ2-7	CASSLGGRYEQYF	TGTGCCAGCAGCTTAGGGGGGAGGTACGAGCAGTACTTC
TRBV10-3	-	-	TRBJ1-3	CATLSGQLSGNTIYF	TGTGCCACGCTAAGCGGACAGCTCTCTGGAAACACCATATATTTT
TRBV6-1	-	-	TRBJ2-7	CASRLDRISYEQYF	TGTGCCAGCAGGTTAGACAGGATCTCCTACGAGCAGTACTTC
TRBV9	-	-	TRBJ2-1	CASSVGSVGYNEQFF	TGTGCCAGCAGCGTCGGATCAGTCGGCTACAATGAGCAGTTCTTC
TRBV10-3	-	-	TRBJ1-2	CAISEPDKSGYTF	TGTGCCATCAGTGAGCCCGACAAATCGGGCTACACCTTC
TRBV11-2	-	-	TRBJ2-7	CASSMHGPYEQYF	TGTGCCAGCAGCATGCACGGCCCCTACGAGCAGTACTTC
TRBV19	-	TRBD1	TRBJ2-7	CASSTRQGPYEQYF	TGTGCCAGTAGTACCAGACAGGGGCCCTACGAGCAGTACTTC
TRBV7-3	-	TRBD1	TRBJ2-7	CASSLDRGDYEQYF	TGTGCCAGCAGCTTAGACAGGGGGGACTACGAGCAGTACTTC
TRBV5-6	-	-	TRBJ1-3	CASSLGTGQRSSGNTIYF	TGTGCCAGCAGCTTGGGGACCGGACAGCGAAGCTCTGGAAACACCATATATTTT
TRBV4-1	-	TRBD1	TRBJ1-1	CASLGQGAVTTEAFF	TGCGCCAGCTTAGGACAGGGGGCGGTGACCACTGAAGCTTTCTTT
TRBV10-2	-	-	TRBJ1-5	CASSETSDNQPQHF	TGCGCCAGCAGTGAGACGTCAGATAATCAGCCCCAGCATTTT
TRBV7-6	-	-	TRBJ1-4	CASSLVSKSHEKLFF	TGTGCCAGCAGCTTGGTGAGCAAATCGCATGAAAAACTGTTTTTT
TRBV7-2	-	TRBD1	TRBJ1-5	CASSPPGQLSNQPQHF	TGTGCCAGCAGCCCCCCGGGACAGTTGAGCAATCAGCCCCAGCATTTT
TRBV7-3	-	-	TRBJ1-1	CASSAGFGASTEAFF	TGTGCCAGCAGCGCGGGATTCGGAGCGAGTACTGAAGCTTTCTTT
TRBV28	-	-	TRBJ1-2	CASTTSSLSGPGPSGYTF	TGTGCCAGCACCACCTCCTCCCTTTCAGGGCCGGGACCGAGCGGCTACACCTTC
TRBV18	-	TRBD1	TRBJ1-1	CASSPRDRGRVVTEAFF	TGTGCCAGCTCACCGAGGGACAGGGGGCGGGTGGTCACTGAAGCTTTCTTT
TRBV28	-	TRBD1	TRBJ1-2	CASSFGQGAAKGYTF	TGTGCCAGCAGTTTCGGGCAGGGGGCCGCAAAAGGCTACACCTTC
TRBV28	-	-	TRBJ2-7	CASSLGQYEQYF	TGTGCCAGCAGTTTAGGGCAGTACGAGCAGTACTTC
TRBV2	-	-	TRBJ1-1	CASRSVVWQGRNTEAFF	TGTGCCAGCAGATCGGTTGTGTGGCAGGGCCGGAACACTGAAGCTTTCTTT
TRBV30	-	-	TRBJ1-5	CAWSLSRAGQPQHF	TGTGCCTGGAGTCTGTCCAGGGCGGGTCAGCCCCAGCATTTT
TRBV19	-	-	TRBJ1-2	CASSIVDRGYTF	TGTGCCAGTAGTATAGTCGACCGTGGCTACACCTTC
TRBV2	-	-	TRBJ1-5	CASSAPPGASQPQHF	TGTGCCAGCAGTGCCCCTCCAGGGGCTAGTCAGCCCCAGCATTTT
TRBV10-3	-	TRBD1	TRBJ1-4	CASAPGGTGNEKLFF	TGTGCCAGCGCGCCAGGGGGGACAGGGAATGAAAAACTGTTTTTT
TRBV5-1	-	-	TRBJ1-2	CASSLAVAGARGYTF	TGCGCCAGCAGCTTGGCAGTGGCCGGAGCGAGAGGCTACACCTTC
TRBV15	-	-	TRBJ1-6	CATSPGEYNSPLHF	TGTGCCACCTCGCCCGGGGAATATAATTCACCCCTCCACTTT
TRBV6-6	-	-	TRBJ2-7	CASSYSPSKGEEQYF	TGTGCCAGCAGTTACTCGCCTAGCAAGGGAGAGGAGCAGTACTTC
TRBV9	-	-	TRBJ1-4	CASSEGVTNEKLFF	TGTGCCAGCAGCGAGGGGGTAACTAATGAAAAACTGTTTTTT
TRBV28	-	TRBD1	TRBJ1-2	CASSFTTGQGLYGYTF	TGTGCCAGCAGTTTTACCACGGGACAGGGTCTATATGGCTACACCTTC
TRBV4-2	-	-	TRBJ1-5	CASSFVGEDQPQHF	TGTGCCAGCAGTTTCGTTGGGGAAGATCAGCCCCAGCATTTT
TRBV19	once	-	TRBJ1-2	CASSMQASYGYTF	TGTGCCAGTAGTATGCAGGCTTCCTATGGCTACACCTTC
TRBV5-1	-	TRBD1	TRBJ1-1	CASTRDRGFTEAFF	TGCGCCAGCACACGGGACAGGGGGTTCACTGAAGCTTTCTTT
TRBV7-2	-	TRBD1	TRBJ1-1	CASSLGQGVRTEAFF	TGTGCCAGCAGCTTAGGGCAGGGGGTGCGTACTGAAGCTTTCTTT
TRBV5-6	few	TRBD1	TRBJ1-6	CASIFGTGSSPLHF	TGTGCCAGCATATTCGGGACAGGGTCGTCACCCCTCCACTTT
TRBV2	once	TRBD1	TRBJ1-5	CASSEHPSGTGGKQPQHF	TGTGCCAGCAGTGAACATCCCTCCGGGACAGGGGGCAAGCAGCCCCAGCATTTT
TRBV6-1	-	-	TRBJ2-7	CASSPGAQQYF	TGTGCCAGCAGTCCTGGGGCTCAGCAGTACTTC
TRBV11-3	few	-	TRBJ2-6	CASSLGTGSGANVLTF	TGTGCCAGCAGCTTAGGAACGGGCTCTGGGGCCAACGTCCTGACTTTC
TRBV2	few	-	TRBJ1-4	CASSEGEQVTEKLFF	TGTGCCAGCAGTGAAGGGGAGCAGGTGACTGAAAAACTGTTTTTT
TRBV2	-	TRBD1	TRBJ1-5	CASTWDRVNNQPQHF	TGTGCCAGCACATGGGACAGGGTTAACAATCAGCCCCAGCATTTT
TRBV4-2	-	-	TRBJ1-2	CASTDPQVRGYGYTF	TGTGCCAGCACCGATCCACAGGTTAGGGGCTATGGCTACACCTTC
TRBV19	-	-	TRBJ1-3	CASRILSGNTIYF	TGTGCCAGCAGAATACTCTCTGGAAACACCATATATTTT
TRBV6-6	-	-	TRBJ1-5	CASIPDRVSNQPQHF	TGTGCCAGCATCCCCGACCGAGTAAGCAATCAGCCCCAGCATTTT
TRBV7-9	-	-	TRBJ2-7	CASSLVGQNYEQYF	TGTGCCAGCAGCTTAGTAGGACAAAACTACGAGCAGTACTTC
TRBV19	once	-	TRBJ2-7	CASGQDLQQYF	TGTGCCAGCGGACAAGATCTACAGCAGTACTTC
TRBV5-1	-	TRBD1	TRBJ1-2	CASSLAPQGAFGYTF	TGCGCCAGCAGCTTGGCGCCACAGGGGGCGTTTGGCTACACCTTC
TRBV4-1	-	-	TRBJ1-3	CASSQTPDPSGNTIYF	TGCGCCAGCAGCCAGACCCCTGACCCCTCTGGAAACACCATATATTTT